This T cell receptor (beta chain) was identified in a study of CXCR3-negative and CXCR3-positive naive CD8 T cells. For the study at large: Sequencing yielded around 130 million TRB reads, roughly 1.5 +/- 0.3 million per library. Findings and caveats of the study: Naive cells that were CXCR3-negative or CXCR3-positive used TRBV-TRBJ genes alike, while memory cells diverged. TCR strength was inferred from TRB CDR3 properties, while surface CD5 was comparable between naive subsets. Cryopreserved cells showed partially decreased CXCR3 expression, and most assays used fresh PBMCs.

With respect to this clonotype: What it binds is unknown.

The germline V gene encodes CDR1 SEHNR and CDR2 FQNEAQ (reference sequence). The CDR3 covers 15 residues. Preparation of TRB cDNA libraries relied on 5' RACE carrying UMI labels. TCRdb re-called the 5' RACE reads; one entry per CDR3 protein, DNA not given. This listing includes more than 45,000 distinct CDR3 sequences. The rearrangement links TRBV7-9 to TRBJ2-1; the TCRdb call, TRBD1, lacks DNA for checking. This TCR was recovered from a human donor in good health. Some clones in this sample may be carry-over from other donors' samples. The sample was memory CD8+ T cells from blood. CDR3 sequence reads: CASSYAGWGYNEQFF. Drawing the rest from reference TRBV7-9 and TRBJ2-1, the complete variable domain is DTGVSQNPRHKITKRGQNVTFRCDPISEHNRLYWYRQTLGQGPEFLTYFQNEAQLEKSRLLSDRFSAERPKGSFSTLEIQRTEQGDSAMYLCASSYAGWGYNEQFFGPGTRLTVL.